The following is a T cell receptor beta chain sequence with its context. Looked up from germline, CDR1 is MDHEN and CDR2 is SYDVKM. This CDR3 comprises 16 residues. J gave up 8 bases and V 7 bases, and 16 bases lay outside the gene matches. This sample is part of a study of blood T cell repertoires in COVID-19. The assay was immunoSEQ multiplex PCR, and TCRdb's table has in-frame clones only and misses some. This sample has around 250,000 clones, with just over 85% found just once. This TCR was recovered from a man between 18 and 29 years old who had recovered from COVID-19. V and J are TRBV28 and TRBJ1-4; TRBD1 aligns across 7 bases. The source material was PBMCs or T cells enriched from blood (not recorded which). The CDR3 nucleotides read TGTGCCAGCACCCGGTTTTTCGCAGGGGGTAACGAAAAACTGTTTTTT. Its translation is CASTRFFAGGNEKLFF.